The present TCR beta chain was sequenced within a study of blood T cell repertoires in COVID-19. Overall study: Samples of COVID-19 (acute and convalescent) were obtained from the United States, Italy and Spain.

Authors' methods: Quantification of nucleated cells was approximated via reference gene primer amplification. TCRdb keeps only in-frame clones here, not all; method: immunoSEQ multiplex PCR. V and J calls and clone size are copied from that table; D and trimming were computed from the DNA. Here the sample spans approximately 170,000 clones, roughly four fifths being singletons. The specimen sequenced was peripheral blood. This TCR was recovered from a man aged 70-80 years who had recovered from COVID-19.

The CDR3 sequence: CASSVEPVPYNEQFF. The DNA of the CDR3 is TGTGCCAGCAGCGTAGAGCCGGTCCCCTACAATGAGCAGTTCTTC. The chain links TRBV9 to TRBJ2-1, with D unresolved. V dropped 0 bases and J dropped 2 bases, with 9 bases sitting between them. From germline, CDR1 is SGDLS and CDR2 YYNGEE. CDR3 length: 15 residues.